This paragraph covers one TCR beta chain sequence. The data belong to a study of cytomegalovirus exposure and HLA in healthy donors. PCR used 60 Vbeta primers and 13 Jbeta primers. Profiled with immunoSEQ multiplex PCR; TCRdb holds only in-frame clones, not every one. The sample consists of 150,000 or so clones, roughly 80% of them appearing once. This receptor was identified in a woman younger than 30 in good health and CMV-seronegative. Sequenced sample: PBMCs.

The CDR3 DNA sequence: TGTGCCAGTAGGAAAACTAGCGTCAACAATGAGCAGTTCTTC. Amino acid sequence: CASRKTSVNNEQFF. V is TRBV19 and J is TRBJ2-1, with 7 bases identical to TRBD2. Germline CDR1 LNHDA, CDR2 SQIVND (reference sequence). The CDR3 is 14 amino acids. The ends lost 6 bases at V and 5 bases at J; junction bases unmatched: 7.